This TCR beta chain was obtained from a study of cytomegalovirus exposure and HLA in healthy donors. CDR3 length: 11 amino acids. Germline V gene sequence: CDR1 LNHDA, CDR2 SQIVND (reference sequence). The germline V and J ends were trimmed by 5 bases and 8 bases, with 9 bases remaining between them. This PCR relied on a set of 60 Vbeta primers and 13 Jbeta primers. The table came from immunoSEQ multiplex PCR; TCRdb's copy has only in-frame clones and leaves some out. Recorded for this sample: about 130,000 clones. This chain uses TRBV19 with TRBJ1-2; no reliable D call. Source material: PBMCs. This sequence originates from a man between 18 and 35 years old in good health and CMV-seronegative. CDR3 nucleotides: TGTGCCAGTAGTCTCGGACTCGGCTACACCTTC. Amino acids: CASSLGLGYTF.